The 7 T cell receptor beta chains in this list originate from one sample, sequenced in a study of cytomegalovirus exposure and HLA in healthy donors. In the PCR, 60 Vbeta and 13 Jbeta primers were used. The repertoire was sequenced with immunoSEQ multiplex PCR; TCRdb's copy has only in-frame clones and lacks some. The sample has some 130,000 clones, 80% seen once. Input material: PBMCs. Receptors were obtained from a man younger than 40 in good health and CMV-seronegative.

J is TRBJ1-2 and V is TRBV6-6; a weak D match, TRBD1 (6 bases). The germline V gene has CDR1 MNHNY and CDR2 SVGAGI (reference sequence). Trimming stripped 5 bases from V and 3 bases from J, with 16 bases between. The CDR3 is 15 residues long. CDR3 bases: TGTGCCAGCAGTCCCAGGGGTAGGCGGCACTATGGCTACACCTTC. Amino acids: CASSPRGRRHYGYTF.

CDR3 sequence reads: CASSLGQGSTEAFF. The CDR3 DNA reads as TGTGCCAGCAGCTTAGGACAGGGAAGCACTGAAGCTTTCTTT. V is TRBV11-3 and J is TRBJ1-1; TRBD1 matches at 7 bases. J lost 4 bases, V lost 1 base, and 3 bases had no gene match. Germline CDR1 is SGHNT and CDR2 is YENEEA. The CDR3 length is 14 residues.

The J gene is TRBJ1-2, the V gene TRBV5-1, with D possibly TRBD1 on 6 matching bases. Germline CDR1 and CDR2: SGHRS and YFSETQ. V lost 1 base, J lost 6 bases, and 10 bases lay in between. This CDR3 is 13 amino acids long. The CDR3 protein is CASSLTYRDGYTF. In nucleotides, the CDR3 is TGCGCCAGCAGCTTGACGTACAGGGATGGCTACACCTTC.

This chain connects TRBV6-5 to TRBJ2-1; 7 nucleotides align to TRBD1. CDR1 and CDR2 from the germline V gene are MNHEY and SVGAGI. V shed 0 bases and J 0 bases; nucleotides not matched to a gene: 2. The CDR3 is 16 residues long. The CDR3 DNA reads TGTGCCAGCAGTTACTCGGGACAGAGCTCCTACAATGAGCAGTTCTTC. It codes for CASSYSGQSSYNEQFF.

This clone was seen once. V is TRBV6-5 and J is TRBJ2-1; a weak D match, TRBD2 (5 bases). Germline assignment: CDR1 MNHEY and CDR2 SVGAGI. The V end lost 8 bases, the J end lost 8 bases, and 13 bases lay between the germline ends. This CDR3 is 12 amino acids long. The CDR3, as DNA: TGTGCCAGCGCCTCTAGCATCTATGAGCAGTTCTTC. This codes for CASASSIYEQFF.

The chain uses TRBV15 and TRBJ2-7; D might be TRBD1 (6 bases). Per the germline V gene, CDR1 is LNHNV and CDR2 is YYDKDF (reference sequence). The V end was cut by 2 bases, the J end by 6 bases, with 14 bases between. CDR3 length equals 14 residues. Here the CDR3 reads CATSRPDRSGEQYF. The CDR3 DNA follows: TGTGCCACCAGCAGACCCGACAGGAGCGGCGAGCAGTACTTC.

The chain couples TRBV11-2 to TRBJ2-7; no clear D. The V end lost 5 bases, the J end lost 6 bases, and 8 bases lay between the germline ends. The germline V gene encodes CDR1 SGHAT and CDR2 FQNNGV. CDR3 length: 11 amino acids. Here the CDR3 reads CASSLPGEQYF. The CDR3 DNA reads as TGTGCCAGCAGCCTCCCGGGCGAGCAGTACTTC. The whole variable domain, filled in from reference TRBV11-2 and TRBJ2-7, reads EAGVAQSPRYKIIEKRQSVAFWCNPISGHATLYWYQQILGQGPKLLIQFQNNGVVDDSQLPKDRFSAERLKGVDSTLKIQPAKLEDSAVYLCASSLPGEQYFGPGTRLTVT.